The present T cell receptor (beta chain) was sequenced within a study of T cell responses to AZD1222 COVID-19 vaccine. Broader study findings: Increased Spike-specific TCR breadth and depth were observed after two AZD1222 doses. Among spike-specific TCRs, nearly half reportedly target unmutated variant regions. Every sample of the repertoires postdated the peak T cell response.

The data were produced by immunoSEQ multiplex PCR, yet TCRdb's version contains in-frame clones alone and is incomplete. The repertoire has some 140,000 clones, around 90% of them found once; the top ten carry under 2%. Deletions cut 0 bases from V and 6 bases from J, with 17 bases between. This CDR3 spans 17 amino acids. Germline CDR1 reads LNHNV; CDR2 reads YYDKDF (reference sequence). Second doses that came at about 4 or about 12 weeks were put together. For this clone: The antigen remains unidentified.

The specimen comprised peripheral blood, sampled 28 days after the second AZD1222 dose. The source of this sequence is an adult who received the AZD1222 COVID-19 vaccine. The chain is built from TRBV15 and TRBJ2-2; D unclear. Here the CDR3 DNA reads TGTGCCACCAGCAGAGATCGCCGAGCGCCTGGCCCCGGGGAGCTGTTTTTT. Its protein product is CATSRDRRAPGPGELFF.